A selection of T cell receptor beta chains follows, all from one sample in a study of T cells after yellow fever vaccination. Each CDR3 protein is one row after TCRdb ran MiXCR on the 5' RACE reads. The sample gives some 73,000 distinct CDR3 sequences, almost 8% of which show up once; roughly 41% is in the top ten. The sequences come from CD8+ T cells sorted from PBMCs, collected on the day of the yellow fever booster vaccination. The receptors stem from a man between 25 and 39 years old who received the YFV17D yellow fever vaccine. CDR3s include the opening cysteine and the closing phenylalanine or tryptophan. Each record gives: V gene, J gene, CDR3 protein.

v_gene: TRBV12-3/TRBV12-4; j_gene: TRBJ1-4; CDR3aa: CASSLGATNEKLFF
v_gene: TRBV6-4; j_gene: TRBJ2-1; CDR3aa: CASSDTGLADEQFF
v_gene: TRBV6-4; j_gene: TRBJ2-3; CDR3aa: CASSDSSSPDTQYF
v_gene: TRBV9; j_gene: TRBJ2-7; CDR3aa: CASSVGDRDLEQYF
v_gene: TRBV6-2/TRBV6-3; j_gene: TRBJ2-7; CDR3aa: CATSRGHSYEQYF
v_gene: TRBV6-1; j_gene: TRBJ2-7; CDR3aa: CASTGGTGFWEQYF
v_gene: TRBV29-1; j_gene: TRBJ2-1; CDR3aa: CSVELGTSGGNEQFF
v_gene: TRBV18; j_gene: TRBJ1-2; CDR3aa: CASSPRTGDNYGYTF
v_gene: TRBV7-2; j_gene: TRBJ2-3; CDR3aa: CASSGSGFITSTDTQYF
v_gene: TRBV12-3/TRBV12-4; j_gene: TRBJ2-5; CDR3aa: CASSAGHNQETQYF
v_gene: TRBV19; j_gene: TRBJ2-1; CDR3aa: CASSIGEWGGPQFF
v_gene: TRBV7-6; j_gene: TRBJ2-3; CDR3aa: CASSLRAEGLAGTDTQYF
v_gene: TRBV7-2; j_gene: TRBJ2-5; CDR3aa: CASSLIRGRETQYF
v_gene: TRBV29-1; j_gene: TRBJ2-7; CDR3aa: CSVEQGRYEQYF
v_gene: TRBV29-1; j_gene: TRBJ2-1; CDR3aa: CSVGLAGDPSYNEQFF
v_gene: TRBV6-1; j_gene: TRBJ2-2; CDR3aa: CASRDDNREIDTGELFF
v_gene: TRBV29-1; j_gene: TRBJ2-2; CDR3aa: CSVEISRMPGELFF
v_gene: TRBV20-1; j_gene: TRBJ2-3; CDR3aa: CSASLRGTQYF
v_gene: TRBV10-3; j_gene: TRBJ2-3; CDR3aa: CAIRDPSPTDTQYF
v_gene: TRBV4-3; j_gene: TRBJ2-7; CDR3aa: CASSQGLGETYEQYF
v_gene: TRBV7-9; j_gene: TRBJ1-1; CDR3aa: CASSFLQGNRFTEAFF
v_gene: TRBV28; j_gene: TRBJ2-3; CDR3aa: CASSSPGAGPTDTQYF
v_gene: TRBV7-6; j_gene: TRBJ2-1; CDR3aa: CASSLAWTSGTNEQFF
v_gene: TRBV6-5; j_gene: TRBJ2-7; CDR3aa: CASTPSGGDSYEQYF
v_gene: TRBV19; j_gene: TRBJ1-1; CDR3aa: CASSRDRGRADTEAFF
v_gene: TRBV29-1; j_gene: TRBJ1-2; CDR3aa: CSVKDQGYTF
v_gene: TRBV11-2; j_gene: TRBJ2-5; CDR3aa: CASSLEAGETQYF
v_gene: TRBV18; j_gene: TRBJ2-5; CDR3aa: CASSPPVGGQETQYF
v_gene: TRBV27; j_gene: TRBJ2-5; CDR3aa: CASRLIGDSLTGTQYF
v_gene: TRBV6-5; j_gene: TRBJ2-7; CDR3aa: CASSYSGGKDEQYF
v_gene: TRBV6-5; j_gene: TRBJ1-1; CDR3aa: CASSYSGGNTEAFF
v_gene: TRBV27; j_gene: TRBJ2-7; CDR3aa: CASKGSSYEQYF
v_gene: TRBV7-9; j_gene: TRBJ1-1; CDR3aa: CASSATGGWPEAFF
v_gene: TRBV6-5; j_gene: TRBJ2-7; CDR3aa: CASSYGGETGFSEQYF
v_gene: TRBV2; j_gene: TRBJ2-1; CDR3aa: CASSEEGQGIARTSGHYNEQFF
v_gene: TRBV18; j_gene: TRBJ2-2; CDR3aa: CASSRELAGMNTGELFF
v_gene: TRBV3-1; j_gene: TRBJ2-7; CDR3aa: CASSPLYRAEYF